The TCR beta chain described here comes from a study of T cells in Graves' hyperthyroidism and ophthalmopathy. This clonotype showed up many times. What was amplified from RNA transcripts were TCR beta CDR3 regions. The primer set for the first-round RT-PCR of the TCR CDR3 was HTBI. TCRdb called the multiplex PCR reads again in MiXCR, with one record for every CDR3 protein. Of some 440,000 distinct CDR3 sequences listed, approximately 14% are singletons. The sequencing sample was made of blood. The sequence was obtained from a woman aged 18 to 35 with Graves' hyperthyroidism.

Written as DNA, the CDR3 is TGCAGTGCTAGAGATATCCTTAAGCGGGAGGGAAGCTCCTACGAGCAGTACTTC. Its translation: CSARDILKREGSSYEQYF. This chain connects TRBV20-1 to TRBJ2-7, with 10 bases matching TRBD2. Germline V gives CDR1 DFQATT, CDR2 SNEGSKA (reference sequence). Trimming at V came to 0 bases and at J to 0 bases, leaving 11 bases not matched to a gene. This CDR3 spans 18 amino acids.